This entry concerns a single T cell receptor beta chain. The CDR3 is 12 residues long. The V end lost 5 bases, the J end lost 6 bases, and 9 bases lay between the germline ends. CDR1 and CDR2 (germline): SEHNR, FQNEAQ (reference sequence). How the authors handled the data: Estimates of nucleated cell counts were drawn from the amplification of reference gene primers. The table came from immunoSEQ multiplex PCR; TCRdb's copy has only in-frame clones and leaves some out. V and J calls plus clone size are reproduced from that table; the DNA served to infer D and trimming. The sample includes 140,000 to 150,000 clones, around 80% seen only once; the top ten take roughly 15%. The sample is drawn from a study of blood T cell repertoires in COVID-19.

The receptor comes from a human donor with acute or convalescent COVID-19. The donor label of this sample is uncertain. Sequencing input: peripheral blood. J is TRBJ2-3 and V is TRBV7-9, with D unresolved. This chain's CDR3 is CASSAVVDTQYF. The CDR3 region has the DNA TGTGCCAGCAGCGCGGTTGTCGATACGCAGTATTTT. Filled out from reference TRBV7-9 and TRBJ2-3, the complete variable domain reads DTGVSQNPRHKITKRGQNVTFRCDPISEHNRLYWYRQTLGQGPEFLTYFQNEAQLEKSRLLSDRFSAERPKGSFSTLEIQRTEQGDSAMYLCASSAVVDTQYFGPGTRLTVL.